This TCR beta chain was documented in a study of tumor and adjacent non-tumor tissue in lung cancer (dated by TCRdb to between 2017 and 2018). The study in broad terms: Of the cohort, roughly 12 patients had adenocarcinoma, 2 had squamous cell carcinoma and 1 had small cell lung cancer. Ages among the roughly 15 patients ranged from roughly 31 to 76 years, there were roughly 10 men and 5 women, and disease was at TNM stage I to III. Sequencing generated a total of more than 95,000,000 productive TCRbeta reads, averaging roughly 4.4 million reads per sample. Bulk TCRbeta repertoires were compared between lung tumor tissue and matched distant non-tumor lung tissue obtained from approximately 16 lung cancer patients. For each patient, one tumor sample and one normal lung sample were taken, giving under 35 paired specimens that underwent TCRbeta CDR3 sequencing. Overall study outcomes, separate from this receptor: TCR diversity (inverse Simpson) was significantly higher in tumor than in normal lung tissue (431.37 vs 166.20, P = 0.0075, Mann-Whitney U test). A significantly larger cumulative share of the repertoire was made up by the top 100 clones in normal lung than in tumor tissue. Peripheral blood was not sequenced, so blood TCRbeta repertoires were not examined in the lung cancer patients of the study. Only around 14 patients were in the cohort, and the authors stated that larger samples and more detailed clinical data are needed. Neither the sequencing platform nor unique molecular identifiers are mentioned in the methods. Younger patients had significantly higher TCR diversity, and higher tumor TCR diversity was associated with shorter overall and disease-free survival.

As for this clonotype: Its target antigen remains unknown. A junction end diverges from the germline sequence, so it may reflect a read error.

Receptor amplification or capture employed multiplex PCR. Sequencing instrument: Illumina HiSeq 2500. TCRbeta libraries were built by three rounds of nested PCR using primers (Table S4), following protocols modified from ARM-PCR. Before sequencing, PCR products of 200-500 bp were cut from the gel and purified using the QIAquick gel extraction kit. The study's own analysis went as follows. Reads were cleaned using Trimmomatic, were merged into complete CDR3 sequences using FLASH, and were assigned to V(D)J germline segments using MiTCR. Clonal diversity was calculated as the inverse Simpson's index using VDJtools. Productive reads were defined as in-frame sequences without a premature stop codon. The raw public reads went through TCRdb reprocessing: fastp at Q25, MiXCR clone calling, in-frame beta chains kept. Each record represents a unique CDR3 protein, reported with the most common genes and DNA among its rows. For this entry, the V and J calls and clone size follow TCRdb and not the study's own pipeline. The sample table holds 85,000 to 100,000 distinct CDR3 sequences, of which approximately 65% were seen once. Approximately 16% of the sample is held by the ten biggest clonotypes.

Bulk unsorted tissue served as the source for RNA extraction, and RNA quality was assessed using a NanoDrop ND-1000 and an Agilent 2100. Newly diagnosed lung cancer patients without prior chemotherapy who had been admitted for thoracic surgery in China between August and November 2014 were enrolled as donors. Patients who had received previous radiotherapy or chemotherapy, or who had another concurrent cancer, were excluded from the study. Surgical tissue pieces of roughly 1-2 cm3 were preserved in RNAlater solution and stored at -80 °C until use. This sequence originates from a man aged 60 to 75 with non-small cell lung cancer. Sequenced sample: lung tumor tissue.

This receptor carries the CDR3 CANSSGLAGNTGELFF. The sequence in DNA is TGCGCCAACAGCTCAGGACTAGCGGGGAACACCGGGGAGCTGTTTTTT. This sequence uses TRBV5-1 and TRBJ2-2, and 11 junction bases match TRBD2. The CDR3 covers 16 residues, taking in both the cysteine and the phenylalanine. CDR3 DNA is the only sequence kept; it has 48 bases, read in frame from the first base. The germline V gene supplies CDR1 SGHRS and CDR2 YFSETQ. Outside the CDR3, residues come from the reference TRBV5-1 and TRBJ2-2 proteins, so the full variable domain is: KAGVTQTPRYLIKTRGQQVTLSCSPISGHRSVSWYQQTPGQGLQFLFEYFSETQRNKGNFPGRFSGRQFSNSRSEMNVSTLELGDSALYLCANSSGLAGNTGELFFGEGSRLTVL.